This T cell receptor (beta chain) appears in the sequencing data of a study of shared clonotypes between healthy human individuals. Whole-study context: The study used three CD4 naive, three CD4 memory, two CD8 naive and one CD8 memory plate per donor.

There were only Caucasian adults among the donors, and all lived in Nashville, Tennessee. This CDR3 has 17 amino acids. Per germline, CDR1 MDHEN and CDR2 SYDVKM. J lost 1 base, V lost 5 bases, and 13 bases had no gene match. The authors' processing: ImmunoSEQ output held junction-only sequences without quality scores, so filtering differed. Some clones are missing from TCRdb's copy, which holds only in-frame ones; the method was immunoSEQ multiplex PCR. From that table come the V and J calls and clone size; the DNA was used to work out D and trimming. The sample contains some 2,500,000 clones, around 93% of which appear only once.

This TCR was recovered from a man aged 18 to 30 in good health. Some clones in this sample may be carry-over from other donors' samples. Sequenced: naive CD4+ T cells from PBMCs. The subset: CD45RA+ positively selected. The chain uses TRBV28 and TRBJ2-7; TRBD2 matches 8 bases. CDR3 region: CASSPAPSGLGSYEQYF. The CDR3 nucleotides read TGTGCCAGCAGTCCCGCGCCATCGGGACTAGGGTCCTACGAGCAGTACTTC.